This TCR beta chain appears in the sequencing data of a study of early T cells in non-severe SARS-CoV-2 infection (dated by TCRdb to 2020 to 2022). Regarding the research as a whole: TCR sequencing used bulk RNA from unsorted whole blood, so alpha and beta chains could not be paired. Findings and caveats that apply to the study as a whole: VDJdb matching was skewed toward anti-spike CD8 responses, so virus-specific expansions were likely underestimated and private and CD4 specificities were missed.

Relative to germline, V is 1 base shorter and J is 11 bases shorter, with 14 bases between their ends. There are 13 amino acids in the CDR3, from cysteine to phenylalanine inclusive. The read is trimmed to its CDR3 DNA, 39 bases read in frame from base 1. Receptor libraries were prepared by 5' RACE. TCRdb lists the instrument as NextSeq 500. To correct for sequencing error and PCR bias, the TCR library protocol tagged individual cDNA molecules with unique molecular identifiers. Sequencing covered both TCR alpha and beta chains, and within each sample the abundances of alpha and beta sequences were tightly co-correlated. In the source study's methods: Decombinator V4 was used to annotate the V gene, J gene and CDR3 of the TCR sequences. TCRs were defined as expanded if a significant change between any two time points was detected under a Poisson model with p below 0.0001. Abundances of TCRs were expressed as counts per million after normalisation to the total number of TCRs sequenced in each sample. TRAV1-2 paired with TRAJ12, TRAJ20 or TRAJ33 defined MAIT TCRs, while TRAV10 paired with TRAJ18 defined iNKT TCRs. A search of VDJdb, accessed on 1 November 2021, was run for TCRs annotated to CMV, EBV and SARS-CoV-2, with TCRs annotated for multiple antigens excluded. TCRdb took the public reads, trimmed them with fastp at Q25, ran MiXCR for clone calling and kept in-frame beta chains. Entries that share a CDR3 protein sequence are merged under the most common genes and DNA. TCRdb, not the authors, supplied the V and J calls. Across this sample there are 63,000 or so distinct CDR3 sequences, with about 11% seen only once. The leading ten clones occupy approximately 6.4% of the sample.

Set within a cohort of healthcare workers in London, UK, this nested case-control study involved weekly PCR testing of nasopharyngeal swabs along with blood sampling. Healthcare workers were recruited between 23 and 31 March 2020, during the week of the UK lockdown, and were followed weekly for up to about 15 weeks. With regard to this clonotype: The target of this receptor is not known. Per-base quality was not reported, and no clone a single base away is much larger than it.

The rearrangement combines TRBV12-3 or TRBV12-4 with TRBJ1-1; the D gene identity is not certain. The clonotype was recovered from an adult who was a healthcare worker with PCR-confirmed SARS-CoV-2 infection or an uninfected control (not recorded which). The sample consisted of whole blood. The DNA sequence is TGTGCCAGCAGTTTAGGAGGGTCCGGAGGGGCTTTCTTT. It encodes CASSLGGSGGAFF.